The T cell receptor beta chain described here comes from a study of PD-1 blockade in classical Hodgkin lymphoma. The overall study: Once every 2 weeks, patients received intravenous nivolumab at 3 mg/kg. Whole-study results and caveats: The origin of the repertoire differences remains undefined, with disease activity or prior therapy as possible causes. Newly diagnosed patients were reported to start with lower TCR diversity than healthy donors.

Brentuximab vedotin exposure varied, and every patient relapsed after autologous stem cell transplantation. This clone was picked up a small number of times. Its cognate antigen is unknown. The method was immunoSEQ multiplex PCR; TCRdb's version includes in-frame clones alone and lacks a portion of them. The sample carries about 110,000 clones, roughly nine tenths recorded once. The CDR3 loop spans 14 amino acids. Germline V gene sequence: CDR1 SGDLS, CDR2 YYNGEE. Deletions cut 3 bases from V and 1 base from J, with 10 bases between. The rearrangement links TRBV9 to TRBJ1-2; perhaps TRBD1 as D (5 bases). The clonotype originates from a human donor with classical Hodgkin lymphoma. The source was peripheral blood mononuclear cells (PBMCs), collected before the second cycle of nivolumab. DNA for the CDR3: TGTGCCAGCAGCGCCCGTCAGGGTAACTATGGCTACACCTTC. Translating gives CASSARQGNYGYTF.